This T cell receptor beta chain was captured in a study of cytomegalovirus exposure and HLA in healthy donors. Study results and caveats: The study flagged around 160 TCR beta chains as cytomegalovirus-associated. Analysis was carried out at a later point, and it linked a missense DCLRE1C variant to TCR beta V- and J-gene trimming.

The CDR3 covers 16 residues. J gave up 3 bases and V 4 bases, and 9 bases lay outside the gene matches. Germline values: CDR1 MGHRA, CDR2 YSYEKL. A remark on this clone: Its target is unknown.

13 Jbeta primers and 60 Vbeta primers were used for the PCR. Method: immunoSEQ multiplex PCR; TCRdb's copy keeps in-frame clones and lacks some. This sample contains 70,000 to 100,000 clones. This sequence originates from a man between 18 and 35 years old in good health and CMV-seropositive. J is TRBJ2-5 and V is TRBV4-1; 9 nucleotides agree with TRBD2. The sequencing sample was made of PBMCs. The CDR3: CASSLSLAGAEETQYF. DNA of the CDR3: TGCGCCAGCAGCCTCTCCTTAGCGGGGGCAGAAGAGACCCAGTACTTC.